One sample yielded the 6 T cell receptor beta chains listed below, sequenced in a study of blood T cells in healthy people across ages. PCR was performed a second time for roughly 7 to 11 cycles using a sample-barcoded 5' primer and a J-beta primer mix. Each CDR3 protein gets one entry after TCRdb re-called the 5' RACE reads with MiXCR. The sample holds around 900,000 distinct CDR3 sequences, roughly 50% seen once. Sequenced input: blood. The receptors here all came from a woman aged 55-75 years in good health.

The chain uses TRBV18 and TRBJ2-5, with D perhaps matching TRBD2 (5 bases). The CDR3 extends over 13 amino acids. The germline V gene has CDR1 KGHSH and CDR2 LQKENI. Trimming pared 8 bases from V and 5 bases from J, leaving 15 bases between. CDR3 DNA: TGTGCCAGCGCACTCGGACTTCTTGAGACCCAGTACTTC. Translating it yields CASALGLLETQYF.

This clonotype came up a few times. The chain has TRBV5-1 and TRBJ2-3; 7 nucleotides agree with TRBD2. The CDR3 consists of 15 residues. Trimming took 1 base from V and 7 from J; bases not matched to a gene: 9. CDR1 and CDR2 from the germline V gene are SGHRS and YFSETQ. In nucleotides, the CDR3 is TGCGCCAGCAGCTTGTCCCCCGGGGGGAGCAATACGCAGTATTTT. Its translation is CASSLSPGGSNTQYF.

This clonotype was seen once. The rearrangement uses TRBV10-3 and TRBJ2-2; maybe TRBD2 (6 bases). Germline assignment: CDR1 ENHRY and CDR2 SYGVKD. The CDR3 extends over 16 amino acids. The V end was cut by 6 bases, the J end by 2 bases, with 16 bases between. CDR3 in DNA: TGTGCCATCAGCCGACTGGGGGGTTTAAACACCGGGGAGCTGTTTTTT. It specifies CAISRLGGLNTGELFF.

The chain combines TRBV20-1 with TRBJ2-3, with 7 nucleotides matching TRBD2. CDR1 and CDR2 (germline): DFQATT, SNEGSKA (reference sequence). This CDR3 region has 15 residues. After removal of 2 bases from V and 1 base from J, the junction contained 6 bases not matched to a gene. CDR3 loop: CSARPGGGGTDTQYF. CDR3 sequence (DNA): TGCAGTGCTAGACCGGGAGGCGGCGGCACAGATACGCAGTATTTT.

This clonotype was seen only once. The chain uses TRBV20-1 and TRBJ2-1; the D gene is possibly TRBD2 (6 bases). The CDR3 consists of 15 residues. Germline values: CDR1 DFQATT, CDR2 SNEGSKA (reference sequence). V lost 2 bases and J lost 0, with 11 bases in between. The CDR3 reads CSARFGGSSYNEQFF. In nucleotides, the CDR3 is TGCAGTGCTAGATTTGGGGGGAGCTCCTACAATGAGCAGTTCTTC.

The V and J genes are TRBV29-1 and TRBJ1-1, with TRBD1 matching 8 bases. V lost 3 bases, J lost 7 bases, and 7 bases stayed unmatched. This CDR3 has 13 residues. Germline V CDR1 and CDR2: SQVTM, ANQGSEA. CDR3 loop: CSVERTGRGEAFF. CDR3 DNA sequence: TGCAGCGTTGAGCGGACAGGGCGGGGTGAAGCTTTCTTT. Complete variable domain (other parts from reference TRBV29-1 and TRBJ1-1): SAVISQKPSRDICQRGTSLTIQCQVDSQVTMMFWYRQQPGQSLTLIATANQGSEATYESGFVIDKFPISRPNLTFSTLTVSNMSPEDSSIYLCSVERTGRGEAFFGQGTRLTVV.